This T cell receptor beta chain derives from a study of early T cells in non-severe SARS-CoV-2 infection. Each cDNA molecule carried a unique molecular identifier. From the 5' RACE reads, TCRdb called clonotypes with MiXCR, one entry per CDR3 protein. The sample holds tens of thousands of distinct CDR3 sequences, 5.4% seen once. This clonotype appeared a few times. The clonotype was recovered from an adult who was a healthcare worker with PCR-confirmed SARS-CoV-2 infection or an uninfected control (not recorded which). The sample was whole blood, taken at baseline.

CDR3 DNA sequence: TGTGCCAGCAGCTTACAGGTGGAGGGTGGCTACACCTTC. This encodes CASSLQVEGGYTF. J is TRBJ1-2 and V is TRBV13, with D unclear. This CDR3 contains 13 residues. The germline V gene encodes CDR1 PRHDT and CDR2 FYEKMQ (reference sequence). V dropped 2 bases and J dropped 7 bases, with 11 bases sitting between them.